This TCR beta chain derives from a study of CD8 T cells in Susac syndrome (dated by TCRdb to the late 2010s). The study in broad terms: The study used repertoire sequencing to test whether antigen drove CD8+ T cell activation and differentiation in Susac syndrome. The clonality of the CD8+ T cell repertoire was compared across approximately 11 healthy donors, some 14 Susac syndrome patients and under 18 multiple sclerosis patients.

With respect to this clonotype: It lacks a known antigen. No much larger clonotype is one base removed from it; base qualities were not supplied.

RNA was extracted using the RNeasy kit, and roughly 0.5 to 1 ug of the RNA was reverse transcribed with random hexamers. TCR beta CDR3 regions were amplified with the immunoSEQ multiplex PCR assay covering 54 Vbeta and 13 Jbeta segments. PCR amplification bias was corrected using a synthetic template baseline for primer optimization and computational correction. The paper's processing steps were these. Only productive sequences were kept, with reads annotated to V, D and J genes according to IMGT and analyzed in immunoSEQ Analyzer. To calculate clonality, Shannon entropy was normalized by log2 of the number of productive unique sequences and then subtracted from one. For each patient and control, public and private clones were evaluated among the 100 most prevalent clones. A clone was defined as Susac-specific if it was absent from the healthy and MS cohorts, from 950 to 1,300 published viral clones and from other ImmuneACCESS disease sequences. The public sequencing data were trimmed at Q25 with fastp and processed into clonotypes with MiXCR by TCRdb, which kept only in-frame beta chains. Rows are combined by CDR3 protein, so each entry shows the most common genes and DNA. The V and J calls shown here were made by TCRdb, not taken from the authors' results. In all, the sample holds about 400,000 distinct CDR3 sequences, and around 85% of those were seen once. The biggest ten clones account for 0.12% of the sample.

Beyond this particular receptor, the publication reports: The number of individuals in the TCR sequencing and HLA analysis was recognized as being relatively small.

High-throughput TCR beta sequencing profiled peripheral blood CD8+ and CD4+ T cells from healthy donors, Susac syndrome patients and multiple sclerosis patients. Multiple sclerosis controls were treatment-naive patients with stable or active relapsing-remitting disease fulfilling revised McDonald criteria. CD8+ TEMRA cells were enriched by FACS, while bulk CD8+ and CD4+ T cells were purified by magnetic negative isolation. Blood was collected in EDTA tubes and processed within 24 hours, with PBMCs isolated through density gradient centrifugation. PBMCs destined for TCR sequencing were cryopreserved in liquid nitrogen and later thawed in a 37 °C water bath. The sorted or isolated CD4+, CD8+ and CD8+ TEMRA cells reached a purity of at least 90%. Sequenced sample: CD8+ T cells from PBMCs. This clonotype was obtained from a human donor with multiple sclerosis.

The CDR3 has the sequence CASSSGGLDEQYF. The DNA sequence follows: TGTGCCAGCAGCTCGGGGGGACTTGACGAGCAGTACTTC. The receptor chain draws on TRBV6-5 and TRBJ2-7; TRBD2 agrees with 7 junctional bases. The germline V end is reduced by 6 bases and the J end by 5 bases; junction bases left unmatched: 7. CDR1 MNHEY and CDR2 SVGAGI were looked up in the germline V gene. Including the terminal cysteine and phenylalanine, the CDR3 comprises 13 residues. Left in the record is the CDR3 DNA by itself, 39 bases read in frame from the first base.